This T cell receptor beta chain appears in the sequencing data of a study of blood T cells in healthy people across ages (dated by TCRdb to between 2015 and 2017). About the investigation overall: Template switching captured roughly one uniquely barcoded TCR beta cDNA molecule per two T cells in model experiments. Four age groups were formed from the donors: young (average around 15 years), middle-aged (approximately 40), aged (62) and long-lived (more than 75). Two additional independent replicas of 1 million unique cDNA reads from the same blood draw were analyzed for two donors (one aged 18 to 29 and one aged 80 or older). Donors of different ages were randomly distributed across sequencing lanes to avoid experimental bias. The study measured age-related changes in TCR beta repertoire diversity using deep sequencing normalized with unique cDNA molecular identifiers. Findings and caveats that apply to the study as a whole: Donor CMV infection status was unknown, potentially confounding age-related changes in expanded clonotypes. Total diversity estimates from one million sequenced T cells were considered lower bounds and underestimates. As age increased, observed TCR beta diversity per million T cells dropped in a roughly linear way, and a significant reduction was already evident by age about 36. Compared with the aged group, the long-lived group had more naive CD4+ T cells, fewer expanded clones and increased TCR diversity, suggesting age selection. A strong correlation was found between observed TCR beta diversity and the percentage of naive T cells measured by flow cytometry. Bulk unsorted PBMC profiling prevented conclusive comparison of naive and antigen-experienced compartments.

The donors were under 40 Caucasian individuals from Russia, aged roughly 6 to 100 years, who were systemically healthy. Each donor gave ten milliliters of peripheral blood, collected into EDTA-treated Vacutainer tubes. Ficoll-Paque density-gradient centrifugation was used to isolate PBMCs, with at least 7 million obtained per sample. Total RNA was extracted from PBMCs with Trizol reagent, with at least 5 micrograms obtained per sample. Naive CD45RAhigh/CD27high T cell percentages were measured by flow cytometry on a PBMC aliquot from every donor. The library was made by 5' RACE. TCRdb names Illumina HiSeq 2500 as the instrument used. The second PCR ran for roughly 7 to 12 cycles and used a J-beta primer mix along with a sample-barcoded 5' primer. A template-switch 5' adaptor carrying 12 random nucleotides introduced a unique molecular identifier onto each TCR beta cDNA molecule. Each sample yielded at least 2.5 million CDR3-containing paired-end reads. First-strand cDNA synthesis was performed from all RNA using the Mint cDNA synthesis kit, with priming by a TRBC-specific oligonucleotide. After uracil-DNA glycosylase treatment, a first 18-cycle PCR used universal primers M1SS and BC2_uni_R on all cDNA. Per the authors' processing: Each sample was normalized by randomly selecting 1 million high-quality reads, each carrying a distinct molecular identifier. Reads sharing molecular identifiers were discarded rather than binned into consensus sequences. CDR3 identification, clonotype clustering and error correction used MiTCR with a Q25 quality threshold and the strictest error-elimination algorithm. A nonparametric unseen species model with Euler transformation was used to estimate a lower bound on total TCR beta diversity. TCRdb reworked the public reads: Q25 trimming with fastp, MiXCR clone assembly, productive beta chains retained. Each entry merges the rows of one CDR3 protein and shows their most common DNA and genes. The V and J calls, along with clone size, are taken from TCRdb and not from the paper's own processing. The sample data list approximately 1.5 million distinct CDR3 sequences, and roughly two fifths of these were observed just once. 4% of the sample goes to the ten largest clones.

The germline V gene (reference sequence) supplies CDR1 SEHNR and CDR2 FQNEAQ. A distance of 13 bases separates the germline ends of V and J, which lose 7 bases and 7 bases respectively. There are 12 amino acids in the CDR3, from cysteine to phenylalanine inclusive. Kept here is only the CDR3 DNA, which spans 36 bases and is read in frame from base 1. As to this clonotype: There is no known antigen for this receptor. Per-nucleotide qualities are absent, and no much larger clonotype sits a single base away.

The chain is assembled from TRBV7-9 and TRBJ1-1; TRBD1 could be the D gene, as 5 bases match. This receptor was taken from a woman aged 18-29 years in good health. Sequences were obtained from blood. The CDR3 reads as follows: CASTPGQIEAFF. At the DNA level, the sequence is TGTGCCAGCACCCCGGGGCAGATTGAAGCTTTCTTT.